This TCR beta chain was sequenced in a study of cytomegalovirus exposure and HLA in healthy donors. General study findings and limits: Presence/absence analysis assumed near-uniform sequencing depth across donors. In an earlier analysis, most TCR beta V segments were productive about 87% or about 30% of the time.

The germline V gene encodes CDR1 SGHRS and CDR2 YFSETQ. The V end was cut by 5 bases, the J end by 0 bases, with 10 bases between. The CDR3 extends over 14 amino acids. As to this clone: Its antigen is not known.

Vbeta (60) and Jbeta (13) primers were used in the PCR. This table comes from immunoSEQ multiplex PCR, and its TCRdb copy is limited to in-frame clones, with some not included. Altogether about 200,000 clones are present, 82% being singletons, with the ten largest covering less than 3%. The sequence derives from a woman aged 40 to 49 in good health and CMV-seronegative. The sequenced sample consisted of PBMCs. This rearrangement joins TRBV5-1 to TRBJ2-3, with D unclear. This CDR3 is CASRRSASTDTQYF. The CDR3 region has the DNA TGCGCCAGCAGGCGGAGCGCGAGCACAGATACGCAGTATTTT.